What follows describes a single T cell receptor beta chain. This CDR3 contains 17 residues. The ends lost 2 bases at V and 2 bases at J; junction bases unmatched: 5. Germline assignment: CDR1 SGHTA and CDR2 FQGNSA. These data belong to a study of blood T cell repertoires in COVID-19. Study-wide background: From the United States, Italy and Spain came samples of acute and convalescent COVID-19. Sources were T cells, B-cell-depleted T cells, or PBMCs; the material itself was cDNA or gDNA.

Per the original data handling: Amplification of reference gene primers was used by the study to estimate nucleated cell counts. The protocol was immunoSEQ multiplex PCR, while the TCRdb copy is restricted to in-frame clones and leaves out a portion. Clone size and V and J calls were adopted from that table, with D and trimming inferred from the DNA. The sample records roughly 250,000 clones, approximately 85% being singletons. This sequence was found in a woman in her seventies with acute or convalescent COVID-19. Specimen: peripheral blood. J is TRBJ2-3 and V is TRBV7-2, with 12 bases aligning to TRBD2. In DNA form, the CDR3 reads TGTGCCAGCAGCTTACGCCCTAGCGGGGGGGCCACAGATACGCAGTATTTT. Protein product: CASSLRPSGGATDTQYF.